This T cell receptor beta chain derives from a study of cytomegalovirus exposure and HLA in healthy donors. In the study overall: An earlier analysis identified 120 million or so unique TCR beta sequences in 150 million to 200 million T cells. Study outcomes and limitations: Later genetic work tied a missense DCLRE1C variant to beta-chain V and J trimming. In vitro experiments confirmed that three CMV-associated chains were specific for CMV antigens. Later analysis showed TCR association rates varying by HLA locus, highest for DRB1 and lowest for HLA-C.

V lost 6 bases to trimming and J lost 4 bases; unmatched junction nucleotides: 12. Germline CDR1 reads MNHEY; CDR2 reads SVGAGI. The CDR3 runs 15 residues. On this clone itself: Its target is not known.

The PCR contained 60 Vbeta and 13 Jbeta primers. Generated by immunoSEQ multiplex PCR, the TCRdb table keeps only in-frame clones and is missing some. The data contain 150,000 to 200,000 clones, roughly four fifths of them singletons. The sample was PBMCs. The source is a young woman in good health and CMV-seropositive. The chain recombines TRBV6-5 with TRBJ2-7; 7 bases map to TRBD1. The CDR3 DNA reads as TGTGCCAGCAGCTATAAGGGGACAGCAACGTACGAGCAGTACTTC. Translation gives CASSYKGTATYEQYF.